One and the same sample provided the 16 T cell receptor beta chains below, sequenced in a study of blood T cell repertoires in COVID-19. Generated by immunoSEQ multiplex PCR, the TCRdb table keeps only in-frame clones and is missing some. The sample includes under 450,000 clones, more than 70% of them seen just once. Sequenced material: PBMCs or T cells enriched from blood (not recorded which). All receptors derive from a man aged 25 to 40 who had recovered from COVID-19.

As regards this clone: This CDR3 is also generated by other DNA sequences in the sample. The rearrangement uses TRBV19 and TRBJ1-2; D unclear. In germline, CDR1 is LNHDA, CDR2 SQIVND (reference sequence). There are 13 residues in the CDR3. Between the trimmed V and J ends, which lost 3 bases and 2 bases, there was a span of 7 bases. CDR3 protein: CASSMGRNYGYTF. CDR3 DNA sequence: TGTGCCAGTAGTATGGGCAGGAACTATGGCTACACCTTC.

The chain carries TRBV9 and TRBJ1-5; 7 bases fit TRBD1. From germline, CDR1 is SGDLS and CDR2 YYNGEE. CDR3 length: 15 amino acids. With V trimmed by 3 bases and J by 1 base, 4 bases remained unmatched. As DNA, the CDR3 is TGTGCCAGCAGCGCGGGACAGACAAGCAATCAGCCCCAGCATTTT. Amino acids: CASSAGQTSNQPQHF.

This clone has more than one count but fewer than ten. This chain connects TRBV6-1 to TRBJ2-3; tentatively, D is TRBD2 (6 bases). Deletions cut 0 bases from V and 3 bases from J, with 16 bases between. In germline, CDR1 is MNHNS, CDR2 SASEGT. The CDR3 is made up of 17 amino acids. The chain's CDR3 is CASSEAQTSGLTDTQYF. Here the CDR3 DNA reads TGTGCCAGCAGTGAAGCGCAGACTAGTGGGTTGACAGATACGCAGTATTTT.

The CDR3 nucleotides read TGTGCCAGCACCAGAATACGGGAAAACTATGGCTACACCTTC. Residues: CASTRIRENYGYTF. This chain joins TRBV6-5 and TRBJ1-2, with D unclear. Trimming removed 7 bases at V and 2 bases at J, with 14 bases between. Germline V gene data show CDR1 as MNHEY and CDR2 as SVGAGI. This CDR3 is built from 14 residues.

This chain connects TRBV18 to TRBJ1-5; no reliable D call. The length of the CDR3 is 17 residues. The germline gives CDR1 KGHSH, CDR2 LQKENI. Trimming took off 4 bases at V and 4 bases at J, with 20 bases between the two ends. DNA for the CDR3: TGTGCCAGCTCACTTTCATCCCCACAGTTTTCTAATCAGCCCCAGCATTTT. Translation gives CASSLSSPQFSNQPQHF.

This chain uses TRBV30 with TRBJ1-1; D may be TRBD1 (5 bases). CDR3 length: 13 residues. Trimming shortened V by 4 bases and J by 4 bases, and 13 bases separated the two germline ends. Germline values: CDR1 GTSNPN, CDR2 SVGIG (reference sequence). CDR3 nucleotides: TGTGCCTGGATGCGCGCAGGGCTCACTGAAGCTTTCTTT. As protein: CAWMRAGLTEAFF.

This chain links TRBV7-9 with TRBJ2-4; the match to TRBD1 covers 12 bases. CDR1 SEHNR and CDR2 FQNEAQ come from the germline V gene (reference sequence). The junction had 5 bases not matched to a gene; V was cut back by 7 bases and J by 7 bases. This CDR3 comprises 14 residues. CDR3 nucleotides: TGTGCCAGCATGGGACAGGGGGCGATTAACATTCAGTACTTC. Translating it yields CASMGQGAINIQYF.

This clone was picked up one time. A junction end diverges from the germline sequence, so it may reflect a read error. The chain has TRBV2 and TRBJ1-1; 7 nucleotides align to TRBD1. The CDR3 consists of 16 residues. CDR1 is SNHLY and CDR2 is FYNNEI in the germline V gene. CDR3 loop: CASRAGTALENTEAFF. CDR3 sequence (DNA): TGTGCCAGCAGGGCCGGGACAGCGCTAGAGAACACTGAAGCCTTCTTT.

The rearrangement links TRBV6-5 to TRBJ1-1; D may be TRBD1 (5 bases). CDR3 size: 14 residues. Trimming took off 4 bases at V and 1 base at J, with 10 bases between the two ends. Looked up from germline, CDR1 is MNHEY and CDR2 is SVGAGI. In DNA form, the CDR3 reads TGTGCCAGCAGTTTGGTAACAGGGAACACTGAAGCTTTCTTT. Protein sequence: CASSLVTGNTEAFF.

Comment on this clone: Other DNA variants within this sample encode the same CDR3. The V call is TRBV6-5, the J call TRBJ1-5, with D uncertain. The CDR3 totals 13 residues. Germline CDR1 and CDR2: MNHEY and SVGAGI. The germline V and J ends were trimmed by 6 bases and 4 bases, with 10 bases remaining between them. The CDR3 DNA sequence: TGTGCCAGCAGAGTCACAGAGAATCAGCCCCAGCATTTT. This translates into CASRVTENQPQHF.

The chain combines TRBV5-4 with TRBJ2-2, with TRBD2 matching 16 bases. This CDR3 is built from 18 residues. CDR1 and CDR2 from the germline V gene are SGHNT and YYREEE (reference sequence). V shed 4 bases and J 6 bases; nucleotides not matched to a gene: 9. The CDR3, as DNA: TGTGCCAGCAGCCCGGGACTAGCGGGGGGGCCTAGCGCCGGGGAGCTGTTTTTT. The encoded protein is CASSPGLAGGPSAGELFF.

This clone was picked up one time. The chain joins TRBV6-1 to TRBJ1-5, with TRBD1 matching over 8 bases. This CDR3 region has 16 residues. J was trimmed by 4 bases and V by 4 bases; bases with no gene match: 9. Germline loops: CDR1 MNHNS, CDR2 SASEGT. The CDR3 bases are TGTGCCAGCAGTGCACTCGCAGGGGGCCAAAATCAGCCCCAGCATTTT. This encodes CASSALAGGQNQPQHF.

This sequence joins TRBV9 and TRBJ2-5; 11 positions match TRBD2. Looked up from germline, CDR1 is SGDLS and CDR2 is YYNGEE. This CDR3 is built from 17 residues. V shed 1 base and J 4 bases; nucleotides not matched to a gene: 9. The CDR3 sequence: CASSVSMTSGEPETQYF. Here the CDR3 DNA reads TGTGCCAGCAGCGTATCGATGACTAGCGGGGAACCAGAGACCCAGTACTTC. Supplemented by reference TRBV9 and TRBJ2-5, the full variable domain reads DSGVTQTPKHLITATGQRVTLRCSPRSGDLSVYWYQQSLDQGLQFLIQYYNGEERAKGNILERFSAQQFPDLHSELNLSSLELGDSALYFCASSVSMTSGEPETQYFGPGTRLLVL.

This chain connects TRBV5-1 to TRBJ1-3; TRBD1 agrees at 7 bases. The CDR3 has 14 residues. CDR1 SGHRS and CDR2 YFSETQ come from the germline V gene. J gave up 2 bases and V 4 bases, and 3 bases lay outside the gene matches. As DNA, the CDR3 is TGCGCCAGCAGCGGTGACAGGGCTGGAAACACCATATATTTT. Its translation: CASSGDRAGNTIYF. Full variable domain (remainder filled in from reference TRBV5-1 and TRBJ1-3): KAGVTQTPRYLIKTRGQQVTLSCSPISGHRSVSWYQQTPGQGLQFLFEYFSETQRNKGNFPGRFSGRQFSNSRSEMNVSTLELGDSALYLCASSGDRAGNTIYFGEGSWLTVV.

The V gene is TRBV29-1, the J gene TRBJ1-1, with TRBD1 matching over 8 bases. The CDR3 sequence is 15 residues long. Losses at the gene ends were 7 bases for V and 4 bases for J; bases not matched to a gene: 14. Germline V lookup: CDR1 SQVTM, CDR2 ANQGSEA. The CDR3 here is CSAGSRQGSATEAFF. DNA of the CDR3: TGCAGCGCGGGAAGCCGACAGGGGTCGGCCACTGAAGCTTTCTTT.

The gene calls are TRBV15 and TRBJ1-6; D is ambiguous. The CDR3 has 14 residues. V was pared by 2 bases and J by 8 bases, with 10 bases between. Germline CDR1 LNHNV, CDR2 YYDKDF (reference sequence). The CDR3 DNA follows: TGTGCCACCAGCAGACCCTCTCGGGATTCACCCCTCCACTTT. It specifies CATSRPSRDSPLHF. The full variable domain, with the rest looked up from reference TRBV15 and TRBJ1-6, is DAMVIQNPRYQVTQFGKPVTLSCSQTLNHNVMYWYQQKSSQAPKLLFHYYDKDFNNEADTPDNFQSRRPNTSFCFLDIRSPGLGDTAMYLCATSRPSRDSPLHFGNGTRLTVT.